This TCR beta chain is drawn from a study of radiotherapy plus CTLA-4 blockade in lung cancer. Germline lookup yields CDR1 MNHEY and CDR2 SMNVEV (reference sequence). This CDR3 has 14 residues. After removal of 6 bases from V and 9 bases from J, the junction contained 10 bases not matched to a gene. Relative to its sample, this clone is medium-sized. Only in-frame clones appear in the TCRdb table, and some are missing; sequencing was by immunoSEQ multiplex PCR. The table shows just under 45,000 clones, with 65% to 75% occurring only once. Focal radiation with ipilimumab CTLA-4 blockade was given to patients with chemo-refractory metastatic non-small-cell lung cancer.

This specimen was peripheral blood, taken from a patient treated with radiotherapy plus ipilimumab. The gene calls are TRBV27 and TRBJ2-1; 8 positions agree with TRBD2. This clonotype was obtained from a human donor with non-small cell lung cancer who had a partial response to radiotherapy plus ipilimumab. Here the CDR3 DNA reads TGTGCCAGCAGCTTTGGGACTAGAGGTAGTGAGCAGTTCTTC. Translation: CASSFGTRGSEQFF.